This TCR beta chain was recorded in a study of T cell repertoires in cytomegalovirus infection. Looking at the study overall: Researchers turned to recently identified HLA-C-restricted CMV epitopes as well as well-studied HLA-B-restricted ones. Indicated by public TCR beta signatures were CMV infection and matching HLA type. Study-level points and caveats: Ex vivo responses were dominated by HLA-C-restricted CMV-specific TCR beta clonotypes.

The CDR3 has 12 residues. In germline, CDR1 is SGHDT, CDR2 YYEEEE. The V gene end was trimmed by 4 bases and the J gene end by 9 bases; junction bases not matched to a gene: 3. This clonotype appeared once. What it binds is unknown. MiXCR was run by TCRdb on the reads, yielding one entry per CDR3 protein. The repertoire includes more than 250,000 distinct CDR3 sequences, around 25% of them detected once, and about an eighth sits in the top ten. The sample here was cultured PBMCs, taken from culture after CMV antigen stimulation. This chain uses TRBV5-6 with TRBJ2-1; TRBD2 aligns across 8 bases. The receptor's source is a human donor in good health (CMV status not recorded). Some clones in this sample may be carry-over from other donors' samples. As DNA, the CDR3 is TGTGCCAGCAGCCGGGGGGGGACTGAGCAGTTCTTC. Protein sequence: CASSRGGTEQFF.